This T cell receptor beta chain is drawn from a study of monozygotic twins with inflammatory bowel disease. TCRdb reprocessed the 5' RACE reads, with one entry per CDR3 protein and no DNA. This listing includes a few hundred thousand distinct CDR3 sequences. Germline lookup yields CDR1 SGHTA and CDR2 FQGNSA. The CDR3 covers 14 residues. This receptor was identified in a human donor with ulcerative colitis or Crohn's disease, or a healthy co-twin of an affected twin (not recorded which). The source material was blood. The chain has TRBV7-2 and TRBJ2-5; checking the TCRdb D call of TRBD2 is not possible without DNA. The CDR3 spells CASSPSSFQETQYF.